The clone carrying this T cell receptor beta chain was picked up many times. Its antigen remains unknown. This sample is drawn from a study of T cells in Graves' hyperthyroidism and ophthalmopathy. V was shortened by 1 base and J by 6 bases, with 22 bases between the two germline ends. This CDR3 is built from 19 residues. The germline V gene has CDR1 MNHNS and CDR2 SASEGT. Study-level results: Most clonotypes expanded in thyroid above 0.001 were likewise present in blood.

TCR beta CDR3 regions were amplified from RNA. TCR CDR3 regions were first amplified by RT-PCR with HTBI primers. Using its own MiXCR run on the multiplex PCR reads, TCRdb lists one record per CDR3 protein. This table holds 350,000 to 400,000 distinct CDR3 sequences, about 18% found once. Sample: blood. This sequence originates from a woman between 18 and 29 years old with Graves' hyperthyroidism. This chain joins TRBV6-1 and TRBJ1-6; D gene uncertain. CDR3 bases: TGTGCCAGCAGTGAAGAGGTGGCAGTCGGACTAATCGGTAATTCACCCCTCCACTTT. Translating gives CASSEEVAVGLIGNSPLHF.